These T cell receptor beta chains were read from a single sample in a study of blood T cell repertoires in COVID-19. The protocol was immunoSEQ multiplex PCR, while the TCRdb copy is restricted to in-frame clones and leaves out a portion. Altogether about 100,000 clones are present, 92% being singletons, with the ten largest covering approximately 5.1%. The sequencing input was peripheral blood. These TCRs come from a man between 65 and 85 years old with acute or convalescent COVID-19. CDR3s include the opening cysteine and the closing phenylalanine or tryptophan. Part of the rows lack a size; the others show once, few, many or a class for expanded clones.

CDR3 protein: CASRQVREAFF; V gene: TRBV19; clone size: .
CDR3 protein: CASSLGRGFSSEAFF; V gene: TRBV5-4; clone size: .
CDR3 protein: CASGLAAGGNKQYF; V gene: TRBV12-5; clone size: .
CDR3 protein: CASSSERTGPLKETQYF; V gene: TRBV5-1; clone size: .
CDR3 protein: CASPRQAGLWGYTF; V gene: TRBV30; clone size: once
CDR3 protein: CASSTRGSMNTEAFF; V gene: TRBV7-9; clone size: .
CDR3 protein: CASSKLDSNYEQYF; V gene: TRBV27; clone size: once
CDR3 protein: CASSGRTGNNYGYTF; V gene: TRBV10-2; clone size: once
CDR3 protein: CSVDTGVSSYEQYF; V gene: TRBV29-1; clone size: .
CDR3 protein: CASSLAGQGASEAFF; V gene: TRBV5-4; clone size: .
CDR3 protein: CASSGQGVNQPQHF; V gene: TRBV6-2/TRBV6-3; clone size: .
CDR3 protein: CASSQERAGGLKQFF; V gene: TRBV4-2; clone size: .
CDR3 protein: CASSQRGGTEAFF; V gene: TRBV3-1/TRBV3-2; clone size: .
CDR3 protein: CATSDGGSPEQYF; V gene: TRBV24-1; clone size: .
CDR3 protein: CASTGWGNTEAFF; V gene: TRBV19; clone size: .
CDR3 protein: CASSRSRQNTGELFF; V gene: TRBV27; clone size: .
CDR3 protein: CASSLARQPQHF; V gene: TRBV7-2; clone size: .
CDR3 protein: CASSNGLHLVGDTEAFF; V gene: TRBV21-1; clone size: .
CDR3 protein: CASATGFSGNTIYF; V gene: TRBV5-1; clone size: .
CDR3 protein: CASSLIPGNEQFF; V gene: TRBV5-6; clone size: .
CDR3 protein: CSVAPRGGETQYF; V gene: TRBV29-1; clone size: .
CDR3 protein: CASSLNSNQPQHF; V gene: TRBV12-3/TRBV12-4; clone size: .
CDR3 protein: CASSERTSGATYGNEQFF; V gene: TRBV6-1; clone size: once
CDR3 protein: CASSLGQEIEKLFF; V gene: TRBV11-2; clone size: once
CDR3 protein: CASSQDIGLAREQYF; V gene: TRBV4-2; clone size: once
CDR3 protein: CASGLVGVRVGEKLFF; V gene: TRBV12-5; clone size: .
CDR3 protein: CASRDLGGNTEAFF; V gene: TRBV27; clone size: .
CDR3 protein: CASKTATNTGELFF; V gene: TRBV6-4; clone size: once
CDR3 protein: CASSLASRIRANTEAFF; V gene: TRBV5-1; clone size: once
CDR3 protein: CASSLGPGDTEAFF; V gene: TRBV6-5; clone size: .
CDR3 protein: CATSRVPDRGTEAFF; V gene: TRBV15; clone size: .
CDR3 protein: CASTATSGAHSGANVLTF; V gene: TRBV11-2; clone size: .
CDR3 protein: CASSQAWREKLFF; V gene: TRBV4-2; clone size: .
CDR3 protein: CASSPLDRDNGYTF; V gene: TRBV4-1; clone size: once
CDR3 protein: CSVGAGYEQYF; V gene: TRBV29-1; clone size: .
CDR3 protein: CASSLRSGGSNEQFF; V gene: TRBV13; clone size: .